A single sample gave rise to the 14 T cell receptor beta chains below, sequenced in a study of shared clonotypes between healthy human individuals. Produced via immunoSEQ multiplex PCR; TCRdb's table is partial and in-frame only. The data contain some 1,100,000 clones, about 84% of them singletons. The specimen sequenced was memory CD4+ T cells from PBMCs. Subset here: CD45RA-negative fraction. The receptor set was obtained from a man between 18 and 35 years old in good health. Some clones in this sample may be carry-over from other donors' samples.

With regard to this clone: The same CDR3 arises from other DNA sequences in this sample as well. This sequence joins TRBV6-1 and TRBJ1-5; D gene unclear. Germline V lookup: CDR1 MNHNS, CDR2 SASEGT. The germline V and J ends were trimmed by 0 bases and 2 bases, with 8 bases remaining between them. This CDR3 contains 15 residues. The CDR3 spells CASSEALLRNQPQHF. The CDR3, as DNA: TGTGCCAGCAGTGAAGCCCTCCTTCGCAATCAGCCCCAGCATTTT.

Worth noting for this clone: In the same sample, other DNA sequences code for this CDR3. The rearrangement joins TRBV11-3 to TRBJ2-3; D remains ambiguous. The germline gives CDR1 SGHNT, CDR2 YENEEA. The CDR3 extends over 14 amino acids. V shed 1 base and J shed 0 bases, with 5 bases lying between them. In nucleotides, the CDR3 is TGTGCCAGCAGCTTAGGAGCTAGCACAGATACGCAGTATTTT. Encoded protein: CASSLGASTDTQYF.

The chain is built from TRBV13 and TRBJ2-3, with TRBD1 matching 7 bases. The CDR3 has 14 residues. The V segment lost 3 bases and the J segment 6 bases; nucleotides outside the gene matches: 6. The V gene's germline CDR1 is PRHDT and CDR2 FYEKMQ (reference sequence). The CDR3, as DNA: TGTGCCAGCAGCTTTTTAGGGGGCGCCGATACGCAGTATTTT. It translates to CASSFLGGADTQYF.

The rearrangement joins TRBV30 to TRBJ1-5, with D perhaps TRBD1 (5 bases). Germline CDR1 is GTSNPN and CDR2 is SVGIG (reference sequence). V gave up 4 bases and J gave up 6 bases, with 13 bases separating them. The CDR3 has 13 residues. CDR3 sequence reads: CAWNQGASQPQHF. The CDR3 region has the DNA TGTGCCTGGAACCAGGGTGCGAGTCAGCCCCAGCATTTT.

This clone was observed a few times. The V and J genes are TRBV28 and TRBJ1-5; D is uncertain. V was shortened by 1 base and J by 1 base, with 8 bases between the two germline ends. The CDR3 covers 15 residues. Germline loops: CDR1 MDHEN, CDR2 SYDVKM. CDR3 bases: TGTGCCAGCAGTTTATATTTGGGCAGCAATCAGCCCCAGCATTTT. This encodes CASSLYLGSNQPQHF.

The gene calls are TRBV6-6 and TRBJ1-1; D unclear. The CDR3 is 15 amino acids. The V and J ends lost 0 bases and 3 bases respectively, with 11 bases between them. Germline values: CDR1 MNHNY, CDR2 SVGAGI (reference sequence). CDR3 bases: TGTGCCAGCAGTTACTCACTCCGCTCGGACACTGAAGCTTTCTTT. This sequence encodes CASSYSLRSDTEAFF.

This clone came up a few times. The chain carries TRBV29-1 and TRBJ1-1, with a tentative D call TRBD1 (6 bases). Germline V gene sequence: CDR1 SQVTM, CDR2 ANQGSEA. This CDR3 has 14 amino acids. The V end was cut by 4 bases, the J end by 0 bases, with 12 bases between. CDR3 sequence (DNA): TGCAGCGTTGTGGGGGCACACATGAACACTGAAGCTTTCTTT. Protein: CSVVGAHMNTEAFF.

CDR3 residues: CASSPGGAGTDTQYF. Here the CDR3 DNA reads TGTGCCAGCAGTCCAGGGGGCGCGGGCACAGATACGCAGTATTTT. The chain employs TRBV6-5 and TRBJ2-3, with 8 bases fitting TRBD1. Germline CDR1 is MNHEY and CDR2 is SVGAGI. This CDR3 has 15 amino acids. V gave up 5 bases and J gave up 1 base; unmatched junction bases: 5.

The chain is built from TRBV5-8 and TRBJ2-7, with D tentatively TRBD2 (7 bases). The CDR3 is 16 residues long. Germline V gene sequence: CDR1 SGHTS, CDR2 YDEGEE. The V gene lost 0 bases and the J gene lost 6 bases, with 19 bases spanning the gap. DNA of the CDR3: TGTGCCAGCAGCTTGGATGGGGGGGCAGGGTTCCGCGAGCAGTACTTC. This sequence encodes CASSLDGGAGFREQYF.

The count of this clone is one. The rearrangement joins TRBV5-7 to TRBJ1-6; D possibly corresponds to TRBD1 (5 bases). TRBV5-7 is noted as an ORF with a role that remains uncertain. The V gene lost 4 bases and the J gene lost 12 bases, with 20 bases spanning the gap. CDR3 length: 15 amino acids. The CDR3 DNA reads as TGTGCCAGCAGCCCCAGAGGGGAGTGGGATCAACCCCTCCACTTT. Amino acids: CASSPRGEWDQPLHF.

This chain joins TRBV4-1 and TRBJ1-1, with D hard to call. The CDR3 has 16 amino acids. The V end was cut by 3 bases, the J end by 1 base, with 15 bases between. Germline values: CDR1 MGHRA, CDR2 YSYEKL. The CDR3 region has the DNA TGCGCCAGCAGCCACAAAAGTGAGCAAAGGAACACTGAAGCTTTCTTT. As protein: CASSHKSEQRNTEAFF.

The chain carries TRBV6-5 and TRBJ1-2; a weak D match, TRBD1 (5 bases). Trimming stripped 6 bases from V and 4 bases from J, with 18 bases between. The CDR3 is 15 residues long. Germline V gene sequence: CDR1 MNHEY, CDR2 SVGAGI. CDR3 protein: CASSPPDRSPYGYTF. The CDR3, as DNA: TGTGCCAGCAGCCCTCCAGACAGATCCCCCTATGGCTACACCTTC.

In DNA, the CDR3 is TGTGCCAGCAGTTTTCCGGTAAATTACGAGCAGTACTTC. As protein: CASSFPVNYEQYF. The chain joins TRBV2 to TRBJ2-7; no clear D gene. Germline CDR1 and CDR2: SNHLY and FYNNEI. The CDR3 has 13 amino acids. The V end lost 5 bases, the J end lost 4 bases, and 12 bases lay between the germline ends.

The chain joins TRBV2 to TRBJ1-5; 8 nucleotides align to TRBD1. Germline V CDR1 and CDR2: SNHLY, FYNNEI. This CDR3 comprises 15 residues. Trimming removed 6 bases from V and 3 bases from J; junction bases left unmatched: 7. Here the CDR3 reads CASRARTGNNQPQHF. The CDR3 DNA sequence: TGTGCCAGCAGGGCCAGGACAGGGAACAATCAGCCCCAGCATTTT. Variable domain in full (rest from reference TRBV2 and TRBJ1-5): EPEVTQTPSHQVTQMGQEVILRCVPISNHLYFYWYRQILGQKVEFLVSFYNNEISEKSEIFDDQFSVERPDGSNFTLKIRSTKLEDSAMYFCASRARTGNNQPQHFGDGTRLSIL.